Each of the 31 T cell receptor beta chains below was sequenced from the same sample in a study of OX40 agonist ivuxolimab in advanced cancers. Here immunoSEQ multiplex PCR was the method, and the copy in TCRdb shows in-frame clones only, minus some. The repertoire holds tens of thousands of clones, with approximately 80% as singletons. Sequencing used CD4+ or CD8+ T cells sorted from blood, obtained in a trial of the OX40 agonist ivuxolimab. The source is an adult with an advanced solid tumor such as melanoma, head and neck, liver or kidney cancer.

The chain is built from TRBV7-9 and TRBJ2-3; possible D gene TRBD2, 6 bases. Germline V lookup: CDR1 SEHNR, CDR2 FQNEAQ (reference sequence). V dropped 2 bases and J dropped 1 base, with 13 bases sitting between them. The CDR3 runs to 16 residues. CDR3 DNA: TGTGCCAGCAGCTTAATGATACCGGGAGGCACAGATACGCAGTATTTT. This codes for CASSLMIPGGTDTQYF.

The chain carries TRBV6-1 and TRBJ2-7; the D is unclear. This CDR3 has 13 residues. Germline-derived CDR1 and CDR2 are MNHNS and SASEGT. Trimming left V 2 bases short and J 5 bases short, with 10 bases between. CDR3 coding DNA: TGTGCCAGCAGTGAAATAGTTTCGGACGAGCAGTACTTC. Amino acid sequence: CASSEIVSDEQYF.

The gene calls are TRBV5-4 and TRBJ2-5; D uncertain. The J call may not be correct, given that the DNA end is closer to TRBJ2-7. The CDR3 spans 13 residues. Germline loops: CDR1 SGHNT, CDR2 YYREEE (reference sequence). The CDR3 nucleotides read TGTGCCAGCAGCTTGGCCAGCTCCTACGAGCAGTACTTC. It specifies CASSLASSYEQYF.

This clone appeared a single time. V usage is TRBV19 and J usage is TRBJ2-4, with D tentatively TRBD2 (5 bases). CDR1 and CDR2 (germline): LNHDA, SQIVND (reference sequence). The V gene lost 3 bases and the J gene lost 2 bases, with 8 bases spanning the gap. The CDR3 has 14 residues. The CDR3 here is CASSIPGSKNIQYF. DNA of the CDR3: TGTGCCAGTAGTATCCCGGGATCCAAAAACATTCAGTACTTC.

This chain uses TRBV7-7 with TRBJ2-3; D not resolved. CDR3 length: 15 amino acids. Germline assignment: CDR1 SSHAT and CDR2 FNYEAQ (reference sequence). With 4 bases removed from V and 4 bases from J, the gap between germline ends came to 15 bases. CDR3 DNA: TGTGCCAGCAGCTCTGGGATCGCTGCGGCAGATACGCAGTATTTT. Protein: CASSSGIAAADTQYF.

V is TRBV29-1 and J is TRBJ2-5, with D tentatively TRBD1 (5 bases). Germline values: CDR1 SQVTM, CDR2 ANQGSEA. There are 12 residues in the CDR3. V lost 2 bases and J 6 bases, leaving 10 bases between the germline ends. CDR3 sequence (DNA): TGCAGCGTTGAAAGGGGTGAAAAGACCCAGTACTTC. Encoded protein: CSVERGEKTQYF.

The rearrangement joins TRBV4-3 to TRBJ2-7; D unclear. Trimming removed 1 base from V and 0 bases from J, with 16 bases in between. Germline CDR1 LGHNA, CDR2 YSLEER. The length of the CDR3 is 17 residues. CDR3 protein: CASSQVLGGASSYEQYF. CDR3 nucleotides: TGCGCCAGCAGCCAAGTGCTCGGCGGAGCAAGCTCCTACGAGCAGTACTTC.

The gene calls are TRBV5-1 and TRBJ2-3; 8 bases are shared with TRBD2. Germline CDR1 is SGHRS and CDR2 is YFSETQ. The CDR3 runs to 17 residues. V lost 4 bases and J lost 4; bases outside the gene matches: 14. Written as DNA, the CDR3 is TGCGCCAGCAGCCCCAGGGGACCGGGGGGGCGGGCAGATACGCAGTATTTT. It specifies CASSPRGPGGRADTQYF.

This rearrangement joins TRBV28 to TRBJ2-7; possibly TRBD1 for D (5 bases). Germline loops: CDR1 MDHEN, CDR2 SYDVKM. The CDR3 is 15 amino acids. V was trimmed by 6 bases and J by 3 bases, leaving 18 bases between them. CDR3 residues: CASSSYRTPNYEQYV. CDR3 coding DNA: TGTGCCAGCAGCTCCTACCGGACACCCAACTACGAGCAGTACGTC.

This sequence joins TRBV28 and TRBJ1-4; possible D gene TRBD1, 5 bases. This CDR3 has 13 residues. V lost 5 bases, J lost 8 bases, and 12 bases lay in between. CDR1 is MDHEN and CDR2 is SYDVKM in the germline V gene. This CDR3 reads CASSGTSSEKLFF. The CDR3 nucleotides are TGTGCCAGCAGTGGGACTTCTAGCGAAAAACTGTTTTTT.

For the CDR3, the DNA is TGTGCCAGCGGGCCCCGGGACGGGGCTAATGAAAAACTGTTTTTT. Its protein product is CASGPRDGANEKLFF. The chain combines TRBV28 with TRBJ1-4, with a weak D call TRBD1 (5 bases). V was clipped by 8 bases and J by 3 bases, with 16 bases between them. Germline lookup yields CDR1 MDHEN and CDR2 SYDVKM. This CDR3 contains 15 residues. Using reference TRBV28 and TRBJ1-4 for the parts outside the CDR3, the full variable domain is DVKVTQSSRYLVKRTGEKVFLECVQDMDHENMFWYRQDPGLGLRLIYFSYDVKMKEKGDIPEGYSVSREKKERFSLILESASTNQTSMYLCASGPRDGANEKLFFGSGTQLSVL.

This chain joins TRBV7-9 and TRBJ1-1; tentatively, D is TRBD1 (6 bases). V lost 6 bases to trimming and J lost 0 bases, with 17 bases between them. Germline-derived CDR1 and CDR2 are SEHNR and FQNEAQ (reference sequence). This CDR3 is built from 16 residues. CDR3 region: CASRRAQGSMNTEAFF. CDR3 nucleotides: TGTGCCAGCAGGCGAGCACAGGGAAGCATGAACACTGAAGCTTTCTTT.

This clone was observed a handful of times. The chain uses TRBV7-3 and TRBJ2-2; D gene uncertain. Per the germline V gene, CDR1 is SGHTA and CDR2 is FQGTGA. The CDR3 spans 13 residues. V lost 5 bases to trimming and J lost 5 bases, with 9 bases between them. The CDR3 sequence is CASSLLGTGELFF. CDR3 bases: TGTGCCAGCAGCCTCCTTGGAACCGGGGAGCTGTTTTTT.

In its sample, this clone was seen once. The J gene is TRBJ2-7, the V gene TRBV28; D is uncertain. Germline V CDR1 and CDR2: MDHEN, SYDVKM. Deletions cut 6 bases from V and 6 bases from J, with 18 bases between. The CDR3 covers 14 residues. The CDR3: CASSLLMGKGEQYF. The CDR3 DNA follows: TGTGCCAGCAGCCTCCTGATGGGGAAGGGCGAGCAGTACTTC.

This chain links TRBV18 with TRBJ2-3; D might be TRBD2 (5 bases). V lost 6 bases to trimming and J lost 1 base, with 8 bases between them. Germline V gene data show CDR1 as KGHSH and CDR2 as LQKENI. The CDR3 runs 13 residues. The chain's CDR3 is CASSDSGTDTQYF. The CDR3, as DNA: TGTGCCAGCTCGGATAGCGGCACAGATACGCAGTATTTT.

This chain connects TRBV6-1 to TRBJ1-5; perhaps TRBD1 as D (6 bases). The CDR3 consists of 16 residues. V gave up 2 bases and J gave up 6 bases, with 17 bases separating them. Germline V CDR1 and CDR2: MNHNS, SASEGT. This chain's CDR3 is CASSERGRGPRQPQHF. CDR3 coding DNA: TGTGCCAGCAGTGAACGCGGGCGGGGGCCTCGTCAGCCCCAGCATTTT.

V usage is TRBV30 and J usage is TRBJ1-3; possible D gene TRBD1, 5 bases. The CDR3 runs to 13 residues. The V end lost 8 bases, the J end lost 0 bases, and 11 bases lay between the germline ends. Germline V gene lookup returns CDR1 GTSNPN and CDR2 SVGIG (reference sequence). CDR3 region: CARQGGSGNTIYF. CDR3 DNA sequence: TGTGCCCGTCAGGGAGGCTCTGGAAACACCATATATTTT.

J is TRBJ2-1 and V is TRBV7-6; TRBD2 aligns across 9 bases. The CDR3 covers 13 residues. J was trimmed by 9 bases and V by 8 bases; bases with no gene match: 8. Germline-derived CDR1 and CDR2 are SGHVS and FNYEAQ. CDR3: CASGVGTSIEQFF. The CDR3, as DNA: TGTGCCAGCGGAGTAGGGACTAGCATTGAGCAGTTCTTC.

The rearrangement links TRBV5-1 to TRBJ2-5; 11 bases fit TRBD2. The CDR3 length is 18 residues. CDR1 is SGHRS and CDR2 is YFSETQ in the germline V gene. V lost 2 bases and J lost 5; bases outside the gene matches: 14. The chain's CDR3 is CASSFGSLAGGSMETQYF. The DNA for the CDR3 is TGCGCCAGCAGCTTCGGTTCTTTAGCGGGAGGGTCCATGGAGACCCAGTACTTC.

This clone is deemed medium-sized. The chain uses TRBV5-1 and TRBJ1-1; 9 bases are a match to TRBD1. The CDR3 is 18 amino acids. Germline V gene data show CDR1 as SGHRS and CDR2 as YFSETQ. J was trimmed by 3 bases and V by 0 bases; bases with no gene match: 12. The CDR3: CASSLGQWGQGSDTEAFF. The CDR3 DNA sequence: TGCGCCAGCAGCTTGGGTCAGTGGGGACAGGGCTCGGACACTGAAGCTTTCTTT. The variable domain in full, with the rest retrieved from reference TRBV5-1 and TRBJ1-1, is KAGVTQTPRYLIKTRGQQVTLSCSPISGHRSVSWYQQTPGQGLQFLFEYFSETQRNKGNFPGRFSGRQFSNSRSEMNVSTLELGDSALYLCASSLGQWGQGSDTEAFFGQGTRLTVV.

This clone was found a few times. In nucleotides, the CDR3 is TGTGCCAGCAGTCCCCGGACAGGGAATAATGAAAAACTGTTTTTT. Residues: CASSPRTGNNEKLFF. The V call is TRBV27, the J call TRBJ1-4; 8 bases are a match to TRBD1. Trimming at V came to 5 bases and at J to 4 bases, leaving 6 bases not matched to a gene. Germline CDR1 MNHEY, CDR2 SMNVEV (reference sequence). The CDR3 extends over 15 amino acids.

The chain recombines TRBV7-9 with TRBJ2-2, with 8 bases aligning to TRBD2. Germline-derived CDR1 and CDR2 are SEHNR and FQNEAQ (reference sequence). This CDR3 is built from 18 residues. V shed 7 bases, J shed 0 bases, and the junction held 13 bases outside the gene matches. This chain's CDR3 is CASTSNFGSGANTGELFF. CDR3 sequence (DNA): TGTGCCAGCACCTCTAACTTCGGTAGCGGGGCGAACACCGGGGAGCTGTTTTTT.

The V gene is TRBV6-4, the J gene TRBJ2-3; 11 bases agree with TRBD2. This CDR3 spans 15 amino acids. Germline V CDR1 and CDR2: MRHNA, SNTAGT. V dropped 8 bases and J dropped 5; count of bases not matched to a gene: 9. The CDR3 spells CASGRLAGPLDTQYF. CDR3 DNA: TGTGCCAGCGGGAGACTAGCGGGGCCCCTAGATACGCAGTATTTT.

The CDR3 DNA sequence: TGTGCCAGCAGCTCCAGGGACAATCAGCCCCAGCATTTT. Its protein product is CASSSRDNQPQHF. The chain couples TRBV9 to TRBJ1-5; a weak D match, TRBD1 (5 bases). CDR1 and CDR2 from the germline V gene are SGDLS and YYNGEE. The V and J ends lost 4 bases and 3 bases respectively, with 8 bases between them. This CDR3 contains 13 residues.

The rearrangement uses TRBV5-5 and TRBJ2-7, with D perhaps TRBD2 (5 bases). The CDR3 has 15 amino acids. From germline, CDR1 is SGHKS and CDR2 YYEKEE (reference sequence). Trimming removed 3 bases at V and 4 bases at J, with 17 bases between. The CDR3 DNA reads as TGTGCCAGCAGCTCGGGATCTACTTGGGGTTACGAGCAGTACGTC. Its translation: CASSSGSTWGYEQYV.

This clone occurred once. This chain connects TRBV2 to TRBJ1-5, with 8 bases identical to TRBD1. The J segment lost 6 bases and the V segment lost 7 bases, leaving 2 bases of the junction unmatched. In germline, CDR1 is SNHLY, CDR2 FYNNEI. This CDR3 has 12 amino acids. The CDR3 DNA reads as TGTGCCAGCACAACAGGGGGTCAGCCCCAGCATTTT. Protein: CASTTGGQPQHF.

This clone was observed a few times. This chain uses TRBV4-1 with TRBJ2-7, with 7 bases matching TRBD2. V shed 2 bases and J 3 bases; nucleotides not matched to a gene: 4. Looked up from germline, CDR1 is MGHRA and CDR2 is YSYEKL. The CDR3 runs 14 residues. CDR3 DNA: TGCGCCAGCAGCCAATTCGGGACTATCTACGAGCAGTACTTC. This gives the protein CASSQFGTIYEQYF.

This sequence joins TRBV2 and TRBJ1-6, with D uncertain. CDR3 length equals 15 residues. Germline V gene lookup returns CDR1 SNHLY and CDR2 FYNNEI. V lost 3 bases to trimming and J lost 0 bases, with 6 bases between them. The CDR3: CASSDRSSYNSPLHF. Written as DNA, the CDR3 is TGTGCCAGCAGTGACAGGAGCTCCTATAATTCACCCCTCCACTTT.

The CDR3 loop reads CASSSRRTLSGTEAFF. Here the CDR3 DNA reads TGTGCCAGCAGTTCCCGTCGGACGCTATCGGGCACTGAAGCTTTCTTT. V and J are TRBV28 and TRBJ1-1; D ambiguous. The length of the CDR3 is 16 residues. The V end lost 4 bases, the J end lost 4 bases, and 19 bases lay between the germline ends. Germline lookup yields CDR1 MDHEN and CDR2 SYDVKM. The entire variable domain, with the rest obtained from reference TRBV28 and TRBJ1-1, is as follows: DVKVTQSSRYLVKRTGEKVFLECVQDMDHENMFWYRQDPGLGLRLIYFSYDVKMKEKGDIPEGYSVSREKKERFSLILESASTNQTSMYLCASSSRRTLSGTEAFFGQGTRLTVV.

This chain uses TRBV18 with TRBJ1-1; D gene ambiguous. Trimming removed 1 base at V and 1 base at J, with 7 bases between. This CDR3 has 14 residues. Looked up from germline, CDR1 is KGHSH and CDR2 is LQKENI. CDR3 nucleotide sequence: TGTGCCAGCTCACCACAAGTAGGGAACACTGAAGCTTTCTTT. As protein: CASSPQVGNTEAFF.

The chain has TRBV21-1 and TRBJ1-3. TRBV21-1 constitutes a pseudogene. The CDR3 spans 16 residues. The CDR3 DNA sequence: TGTGCCAGCAGCCCCGTGGAGTCCGGCCCCGGAAACACCATATATTTT. Its translation: CASSPVESGPGNTIYF.